This record concerns one TCR beta chain sequence. Its antigen is still unknown. This specimen belongs to a study of shared clonotypes between healthy human individuals. Study information: Researchers assigned three CD4 naive, three CD4 memory, two CD8 naive and one CD8 memory plate to each donor. Study-wide results and limits: The study generally estimated greater richness for naive than memory subsets. Around 5% of naive CD4 clonotypes were common to a few donors.

Generated by immunoSEQ multiplex PCR, the TCRdb table keeps only in-frame clones and is missing some. Of around 1.4 million clones in the sample, around 98.5% are singletons; the top ten hold approximately 0.38%. This CDR3 has 16 amino acids. Germline lookup yields CDR1 SGHNT and CDR2 YENEEA. Trimming left V 0 bases short and J 1 base short, with 9 bases between. This receptor was identified in a man aged 25-45 years in good health. Sequenced: naive CD4+ T cells sorted from blood. Subset reported: CD45RA+ positively selected. The chain links TRBV11-3 to TRBJ2-2, with D uncertain. DNA for the CDR3: TGTGCCAGCAGCTTAGAGAGATCCTTGAACACCGGGGAGCTGTTTTTT. This translates into CASSLERSLNTGELFF. The full variable domain, completed using reference TRBV11-3 and TRBJ2-2, is EAGVVQSPRYKIIEKKQPVAFWCNPISGHNTLYWYLQNLGQGPELLIRYENEEAVDDSQLPKDRFSAERLKGVDSTLKIQPAELGDSAVYLCASSLERSLNTGELFFGEGSRLTVL.